This TCR beta chain was captured by sequencing in a study of cytomegalovirus exposure and HLA in healthy donors. Regarding this clone: Its antigen is currently unknown.

Use of 60 Vbeta and 13 Jbeta primers characterized the PCR. TCRdb keeps only in-frame clones here, not all; method: immunoSEQ multiplex PCR. The table records about 170,000 clones, roughly 80% of them present only once. V was trimmed by 5 bases and J by 4 bases, leaving 15 bases between them. This CDR3 comprises 16 residues. Germline CDR1 and CDR2: SGHVS and FQNEAQ. Study-wide results and caveats: For cytomegalovirus status, the classifier reportedly gave diagnoses with high specificity and sensitivity. Immune exposure was documented only through CMV serostatus.

Sequencing was done on a sample of PBMCs. The sequence was collected from a male donor in good health and CMV-seronegative. V gene TRBV7-8 combines with J gene TRBJ1-6; D unclear. The CDR3 here is CASSPLVGSYNSPLHF. In DNA form, the CDR3 reads TGTGCCAGCAGCCCCTTGGTGGGCAGTTATAATTCACCCCTCCACTTT.